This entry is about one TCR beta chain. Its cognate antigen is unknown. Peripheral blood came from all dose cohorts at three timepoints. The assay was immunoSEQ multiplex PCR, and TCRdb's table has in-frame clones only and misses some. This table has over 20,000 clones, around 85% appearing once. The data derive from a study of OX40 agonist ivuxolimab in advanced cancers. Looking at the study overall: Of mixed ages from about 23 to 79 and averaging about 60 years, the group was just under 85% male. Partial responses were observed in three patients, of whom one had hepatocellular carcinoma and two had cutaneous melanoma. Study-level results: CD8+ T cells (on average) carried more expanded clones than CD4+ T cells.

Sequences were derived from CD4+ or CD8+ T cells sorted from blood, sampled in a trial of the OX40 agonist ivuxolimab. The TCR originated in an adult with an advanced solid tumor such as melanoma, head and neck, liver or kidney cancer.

The CDR3 protein is CASSPGTSGSIKDIQYF. The CDR3 DNA reads TGCGCCAGCAGCCCTGGGACTAGCGGGAGTATTAAGGACATTCAGTACTTC. The gene calls are TRBV5-1 and TRBJ2-4, with 14 bases identical to TRBD2. Germline CDR1 SGHRS, CDR2 YFSETQ. The V and J ends lost 4 bases and 8 bases, in that order; junction bases with no gene match: 11. The length of the CDR3 is 17 residues.